A selection of T cell receptor beta chains follows, all from one sample in a study of blood T cell repertoires in COVID-19. Profiling relied on immunoSEQ multiplex PCR, and the TCRdb table lists in-frame clones only, not all of them. The sample lists 220,000 or so clones; 84% were seen once. The sample consisted of PBMCs or T cells enriched from blood (not recorded which). All receptors derive from a middle-aged woman who had recovered from COVID-19. CDR3s include the opening cysteine and the closing phenylalanine or tryptophan. D genes are given only for firm matches. The size field is filled for only some rows; it gives once, few, many or a size class.

>TRBJ2-1|15|.|.|TRBV6-2/TRBV6-3
TGTGCCAGCAGTTACTCAGGGCTAGCTCACAATGAGCAGTTCTTC
CASSYSGLAHNEQFF
>TRBJ1-6|13|.|once|TRBV11-2
TGTGCCAGCAGCTTAGATCTCCATTCACCCCTCCACTTT
CASSLDLHSPLHF
>TRBJ1-1|13|.|.|TRBV3-1/TRBV3-2
TGTGCCAGCAGCCCCGTAGTGAACACTGAAGCTTTCTTT
CASSPVVNTEAFF
>TRBJ2-2|14|TRBD2|.|TRBV19
TGTGCCAGTCTAGGGACTAGCGGTACAAGGGAGCTGTTTTTT
CASLGTSGTRELFF
>TRBJ2-1|14|.|few|TRBV7-8
TGTGCCAGCAGCTTAGCGCAAGTAGCGAATGAGCAGTTCTTC
CASSLAQVANEQFF
>TRBJ2-5|13|.|.|TRBV2
TGTGCCAGCACGGTCGAAACCCGGGAGACCCAGTACTTC
CASTVETRETQYF
>TRBJ2-3|15|TRBD2|.|TRBV2
TGTGCCAGCAGTGATCTAGCGGGATCCGGGGATACGCAGTATTTT
CASSDLAGSGDTQYF
>TRBJ2-2|15|TRBD2|.|TRBV5-1
TGCGCCAGCAACGCCTTAGCGGGAGCTACCGGGGAGCTGTTTTTT
CASNALAGATGELFF
>TRBJ2-4|13|TRBD2|.|TRBV29-1
TGCAGCGTTACCGGGAGGTTCAAAAACATTCAGTACTTC
CSVTGRFKNIQYF
>TRBJ2-2|14|.|.|TRBV7-2
TGTGCCAGCAGCTTAGAGAGGAACACCGGGGAGCTGTTTTTT
CASSLERNTGELFF
>TRBJ2-7|14|.|.|TRBV30
TGTGCCTGGAAGCTGCCAGGGATGTTCTACGAGCAGTACTTC
CAWKLPGMFYEQYF
>TRBJ1-1|15|TRBD1|.|TRBV28
TGTGCCAGCAGTTCATCGGGACAGGGGGGGACTGAAGCTTTCTTT
CASSSSGQGGTEAFF
>TRBJ2-1|12|.|.|TRBV12-3/TRBV12-4
TGTGCCAGCAGTTTCGGCGGGAATGAGCAGTTCTTC
CASSFGGNEQFF
>TRBJ2-1|16|TRBD2|.|TRBV3-1/TRBV3-2
TGTGCCAGCAGCCGACCGGGACTAGCGGGACCCCATGAGCAGTTCTTC
CASSRPGLAGPHEQFF
>TRBJ2-5|13|.|.|TRBV15
TGTGCCACCAGCAGCCCCGGGGGAGAGACCCAGTACTTC
CATSSPGGETQYF
>TRBJ1-5|15|.|.|TRBV28
TGTGCCAGCCGGGGGAGGGGTAGTAGCAATCAGCCCCAGCATTTT
CASRGRGSSNQPQHF
>TRBJ2-7|14|.|.|TRBV11-2
TGTGCCAGCAGCTTAGGAGGCCGGACCTACGAGCAGTACTTC
CASSLGGRTYEQYF
>TRBJ2-4|17|TRBD2|.|TRBV6-4
TGTGCCAGCAGTTGCCCGGGACTAGCGGGAACCGAAAACATTCAGTACTTC
CASSCPGLAGTENIQYF
>TRBJ2-1|13|TRBD1|.|TRBV19
TGTGCCAGTAGTACGGGACAGGGAAATGAGCAGTTCTTC
CASSTGQGNEQFF
>TRBJ2-5|14|TRBD2|.|TRBV5-1
TGCGCCAGCAGCTTTAGCGGGAGCGGAGAGACCCAGTACTTC
CASSFSGSGETQYF
>TRBJ1-1|14|TRBD1|once|TRBV27
TGTGCCAGCAGTTTAAGGGGGCAGGGGCCTGAAGCTTTCTTT
CASSLRGQGPEAFF
>TRBJ2-6|20|TRBD1|.|TRBV5-1
TGCGCCAGCAGCTTGGCCTCGGCAGGGGGCCTATTCTCTGGGGCCAACGTCCTGACTTTC
CASSLASAGGLFSGANVLTF
>TRBJ2-1|15|TRBD2|.|TRBV5-4
TGTGCCAGCAGCTTGGCATCGGGAGGTTACAATGAGCAGTTCTTC
CASSLASGGYNEQFF
>TRBJ2-2|16|TRBD2|.|TRBV3-1/TRBV3-2
TGTGCCAGCAGCCTCAGGACTAGCGGGAGTCCCGGGGAGCTGTTTTTT
CASSLRTSGSPGELFF
>TRBJ2-2|14|.|.|TRBV2
TGTGCCAGCAGTGGCGGGCAGAACACCGGGGAGCTGTTTTTT
CASSGGQNTGELFF
>TRBJ2-2|16|.|once|TRBV9
TGTGCCAGCAGCGCCCTCAGGGGTGGAGGCACCGGGGAGCTGTTTTTT
CASSALRGGGTGELFF